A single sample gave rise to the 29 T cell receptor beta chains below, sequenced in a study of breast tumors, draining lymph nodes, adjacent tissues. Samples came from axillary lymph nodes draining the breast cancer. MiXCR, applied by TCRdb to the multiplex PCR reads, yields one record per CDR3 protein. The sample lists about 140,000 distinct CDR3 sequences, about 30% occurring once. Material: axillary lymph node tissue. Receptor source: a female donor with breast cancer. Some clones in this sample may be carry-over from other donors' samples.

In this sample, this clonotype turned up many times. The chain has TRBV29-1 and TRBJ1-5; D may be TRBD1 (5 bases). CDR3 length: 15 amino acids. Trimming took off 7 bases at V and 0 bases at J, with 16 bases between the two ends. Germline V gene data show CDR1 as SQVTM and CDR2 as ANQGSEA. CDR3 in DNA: TGCAGCGCCAAACAGGTTAGGGGTAGCAATCAGCCCCAGCATTTT. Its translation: CSAKQVRGSNQPQHF.

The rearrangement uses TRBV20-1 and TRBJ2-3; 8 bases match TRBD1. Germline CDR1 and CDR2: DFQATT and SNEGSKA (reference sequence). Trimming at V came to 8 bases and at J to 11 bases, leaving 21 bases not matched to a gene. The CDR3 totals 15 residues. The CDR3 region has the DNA TGCAGTCCACTAGGAGGACAGGGATTCGACAATGAGCAGTATTTT. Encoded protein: CSPLGGQGFDNEQYF.

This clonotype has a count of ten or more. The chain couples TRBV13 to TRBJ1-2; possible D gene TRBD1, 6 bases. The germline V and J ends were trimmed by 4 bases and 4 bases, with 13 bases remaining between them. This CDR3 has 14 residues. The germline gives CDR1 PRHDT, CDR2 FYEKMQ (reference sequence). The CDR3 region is CASSSSTGVYGYTF. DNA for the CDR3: TGTGCCAGCAGCTCTTCGACAGGTGTCTATGGCTACACCTTC. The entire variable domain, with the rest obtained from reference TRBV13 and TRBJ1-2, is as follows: AAGVIQSPRHLIKEKRETATLKCYPIPRHDTVYWYQQGPGQDPQFLISFYEKMQSDKGSIPDRFSAQQFSDYHSELNMSSLELGDSALYFCASSSSTGVYGYTFGSGTRLTVV.

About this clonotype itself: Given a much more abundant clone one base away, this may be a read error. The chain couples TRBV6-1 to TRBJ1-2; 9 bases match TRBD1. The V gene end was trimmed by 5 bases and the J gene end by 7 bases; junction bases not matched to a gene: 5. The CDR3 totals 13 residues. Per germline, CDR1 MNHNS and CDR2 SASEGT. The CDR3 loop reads CASSRDRDAGYTF. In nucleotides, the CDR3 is TGTGCCAGCAGTCGGGACAGGGACGCTGGCTACACCTTC.

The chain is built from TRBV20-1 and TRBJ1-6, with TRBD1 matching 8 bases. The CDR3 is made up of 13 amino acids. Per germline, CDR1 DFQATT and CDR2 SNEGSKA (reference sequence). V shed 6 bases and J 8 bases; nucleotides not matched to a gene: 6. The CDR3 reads CSARGTGDSPLHF. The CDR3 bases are TGCAGTGCACGCGGGACAGGTGATTCACCCCTCCACTTT.

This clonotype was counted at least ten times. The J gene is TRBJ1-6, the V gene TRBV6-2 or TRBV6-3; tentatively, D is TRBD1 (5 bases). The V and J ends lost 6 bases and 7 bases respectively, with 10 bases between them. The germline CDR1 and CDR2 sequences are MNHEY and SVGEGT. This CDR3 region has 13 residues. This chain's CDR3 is CASSWDGNSPLHF. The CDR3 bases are TGTGCCAGCAGCTGGGACGGGAATTCACCCCTCCACTTT.

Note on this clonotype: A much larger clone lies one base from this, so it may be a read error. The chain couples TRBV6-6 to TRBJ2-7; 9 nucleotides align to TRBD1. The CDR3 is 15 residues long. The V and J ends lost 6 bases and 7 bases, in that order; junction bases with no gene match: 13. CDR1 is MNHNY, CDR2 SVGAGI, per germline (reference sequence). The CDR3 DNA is TGTGCCAGCAGGGCCGGTGGGACAGGGTACAATGAGCAGTACTTC. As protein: CASRAGGTGYNEQYF.

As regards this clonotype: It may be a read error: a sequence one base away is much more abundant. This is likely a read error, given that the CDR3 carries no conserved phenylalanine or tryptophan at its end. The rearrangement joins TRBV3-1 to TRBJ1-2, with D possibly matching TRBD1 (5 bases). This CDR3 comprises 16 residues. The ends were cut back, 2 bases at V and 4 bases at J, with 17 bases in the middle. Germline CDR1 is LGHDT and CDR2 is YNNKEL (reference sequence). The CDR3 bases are TGTGCCAGCAGCCAATCCCCGGGACGAATCATCTATGGCTACACCCTC. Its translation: CASSQSPGRIIYGYTL.

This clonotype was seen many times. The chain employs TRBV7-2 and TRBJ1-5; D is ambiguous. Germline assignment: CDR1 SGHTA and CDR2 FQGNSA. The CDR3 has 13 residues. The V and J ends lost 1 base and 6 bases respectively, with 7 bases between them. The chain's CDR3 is CASSLGYGQPQHF. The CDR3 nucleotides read TGTGCCAGCAGCTTAGGGTACGGTCAGCCCCAGCATTTT. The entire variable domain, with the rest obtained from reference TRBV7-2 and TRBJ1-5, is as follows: GAGVSQSPSNKVTEKGKDVELRCDPISGHTALYWYRQSLGQGLEFLIYFQGNSAPDKSGLPSDRFSAERTGGSVSTLTIQRTQQEDSAVYLCASSLGYGQPQHFGDGTRLSIL.

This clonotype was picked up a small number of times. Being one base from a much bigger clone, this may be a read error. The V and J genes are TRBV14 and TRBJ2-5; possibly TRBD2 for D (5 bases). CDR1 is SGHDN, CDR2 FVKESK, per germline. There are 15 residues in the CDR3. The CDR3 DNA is TGTGCCAGCAGCCAAAACTACGGGATTCAAGAGACCCCGTACTTC. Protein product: CASSQNYGIQETPYF.

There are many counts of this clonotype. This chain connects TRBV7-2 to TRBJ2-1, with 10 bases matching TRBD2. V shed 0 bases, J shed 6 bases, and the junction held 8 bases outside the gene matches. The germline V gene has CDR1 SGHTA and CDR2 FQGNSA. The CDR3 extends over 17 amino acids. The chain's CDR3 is CASSLAGSSGGLNEQFF. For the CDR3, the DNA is TGTGCCAGCAGCTTAGCGGGATCTAGCGGGGGCCTCAATGAGCAGTTCTTC.

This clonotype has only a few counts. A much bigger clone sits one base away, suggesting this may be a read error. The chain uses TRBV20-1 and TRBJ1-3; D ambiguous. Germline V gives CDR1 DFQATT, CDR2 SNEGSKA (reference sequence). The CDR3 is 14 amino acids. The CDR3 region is CSALRPDTGTTIYF. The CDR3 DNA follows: TGCAGTGCCCTGAGGCCGGATACTGGAACCACCATATATTTT.

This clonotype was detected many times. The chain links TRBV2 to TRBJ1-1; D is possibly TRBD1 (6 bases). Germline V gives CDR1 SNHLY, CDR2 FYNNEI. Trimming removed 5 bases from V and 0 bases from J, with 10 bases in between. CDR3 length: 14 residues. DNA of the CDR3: TGTGCCAGCAGTCTAGGGGACATGAACACTGAAGCTTTCTTT. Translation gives CASSLGDMNTEAFF.

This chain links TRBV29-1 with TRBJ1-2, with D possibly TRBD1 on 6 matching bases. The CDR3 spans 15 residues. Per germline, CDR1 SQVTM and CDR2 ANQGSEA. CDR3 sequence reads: CGAGVGTQDGYGYTF. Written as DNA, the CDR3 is TGCGGCGCTGGGGTAGGGACACAAGACGGCTATGGCTACACCTTC.

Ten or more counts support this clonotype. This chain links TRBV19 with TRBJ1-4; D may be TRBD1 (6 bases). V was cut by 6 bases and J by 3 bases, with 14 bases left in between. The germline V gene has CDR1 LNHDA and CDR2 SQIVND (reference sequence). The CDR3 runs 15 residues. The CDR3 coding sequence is TGTGCCAGTAGCGATCCAGGGGACCCTAATGAAAAACTGTTTTTT. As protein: CASSDPGDPNEKLFF.

Here the CDR3 reads CASSLPNPYEQYF. CDR3 DNA sequence: TGTGCCAGCAGTCTCCCAAACCCCTACGAGCAGTACTTC. This sequence joins TRBV7-9 and TRBJ2-7; D is ambiguous. This CDR3 contains 13 residues. The germline gives CDR1 SEHNR, CDR2 FQNEAQ (reference sequence). V was trimmed by 6 bases and J by 2 bases, leaving 11 bases between them.

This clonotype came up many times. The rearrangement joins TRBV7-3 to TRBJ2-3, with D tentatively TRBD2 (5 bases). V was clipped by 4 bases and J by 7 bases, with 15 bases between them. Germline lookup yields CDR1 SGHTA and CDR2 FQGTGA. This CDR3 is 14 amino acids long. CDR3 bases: TGTGCCAGCAGCTCCGGACTCCCCCCCCATACGCAGTATTTT. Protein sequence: CASSSGLPPHTQYF. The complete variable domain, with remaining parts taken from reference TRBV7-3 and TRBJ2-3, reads GAGVSQTPSNKVTEKGKYVELRCDPISGHTALYWYRQSLGQGPEFLIYFQGTGAADDSGLPNDRFFAVRPEGSVSTLKIQRTERGDSAVYLCASSSGLPPHTQYFGPGTRLTVL.

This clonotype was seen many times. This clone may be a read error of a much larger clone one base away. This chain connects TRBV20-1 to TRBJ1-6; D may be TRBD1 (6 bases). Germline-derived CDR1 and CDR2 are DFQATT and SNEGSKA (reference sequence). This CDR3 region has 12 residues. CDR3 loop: CSVPDSNSPPHF. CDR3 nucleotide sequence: TGCAGTGTTCCGGACAGTAATTCACCCCCCCACTTT.

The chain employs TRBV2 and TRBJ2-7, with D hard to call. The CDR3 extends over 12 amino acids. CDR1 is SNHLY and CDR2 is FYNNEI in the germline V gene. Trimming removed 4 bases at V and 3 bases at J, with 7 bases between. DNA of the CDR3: TGTGCCAGCAGTGGTAAGGACTACGAGCAGTACTTC. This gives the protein CASSGKDYEQYF.

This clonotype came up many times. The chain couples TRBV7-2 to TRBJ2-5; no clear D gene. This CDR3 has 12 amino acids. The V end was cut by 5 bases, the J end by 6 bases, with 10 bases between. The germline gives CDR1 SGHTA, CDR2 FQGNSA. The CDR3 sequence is CASSPVGKTQYF. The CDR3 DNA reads TGTGCCAGCAGCCCAGTGGGGAAGACCCAGTACTTC. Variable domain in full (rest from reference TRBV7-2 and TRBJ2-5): GAGVSQSPSNKVTEKGKDVELRCDPISGHTALYWYRQSLGQGLEFLIYFQGNSAPDKSGLPSDRFSAERTGGSVSTLTIQRTQQEDSAVYLCASSPVGKTQYFGPGTRLLVL.

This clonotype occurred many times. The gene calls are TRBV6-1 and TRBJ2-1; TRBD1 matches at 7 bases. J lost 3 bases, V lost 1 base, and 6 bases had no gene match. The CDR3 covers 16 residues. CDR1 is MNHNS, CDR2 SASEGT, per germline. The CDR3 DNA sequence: TGTGCCAGCAGTGAAGAGGGGGCAACCGTCTACAATGAGCAGTTCTTC. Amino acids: CASSEEGATVYNEQFF.

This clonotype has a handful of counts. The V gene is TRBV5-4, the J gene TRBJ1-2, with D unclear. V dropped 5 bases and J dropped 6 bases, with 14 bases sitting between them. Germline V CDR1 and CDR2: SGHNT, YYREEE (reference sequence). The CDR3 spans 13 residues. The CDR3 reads CASRERVAHGYTF. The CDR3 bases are TGTGCCAGCAGAGAAAGGGTTGCTCATGGCTACACCTTC.

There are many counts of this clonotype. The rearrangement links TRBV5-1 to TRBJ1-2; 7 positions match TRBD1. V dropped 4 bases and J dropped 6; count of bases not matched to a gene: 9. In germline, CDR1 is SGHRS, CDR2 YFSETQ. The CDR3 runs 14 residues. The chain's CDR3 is CASSTEWTGDGYTF. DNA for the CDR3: TGCGCCAGCAGCACCGAGTGGACAGGAGATGGCTACACCTTC. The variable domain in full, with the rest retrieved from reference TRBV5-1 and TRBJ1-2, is KAGVTQTPRYLIKTRGQQVTLSCSPISGHRSVSWYQQTPGQGLQFLFEYFSETQRNKGNFPGRFSGRQFSNSRSEMNVSTLELGDSALYLCASSTEWTGDGYTFGSGTRLTVV.

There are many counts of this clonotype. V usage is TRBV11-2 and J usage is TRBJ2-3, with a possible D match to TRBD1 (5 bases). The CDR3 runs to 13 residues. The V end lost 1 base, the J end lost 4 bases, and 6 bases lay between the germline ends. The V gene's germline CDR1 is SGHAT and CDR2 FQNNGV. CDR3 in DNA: TGTGCCAGCAGCTTAGGACAGCCAGATACGCAGTATTTT. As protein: CASSLGQPDTQYF.

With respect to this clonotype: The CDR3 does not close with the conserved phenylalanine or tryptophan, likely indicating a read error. The CDR3 loop is CASTEAGRQETQYL. The CDR3 DNA sequence: TGCGCCAGCACGGAGGCAGGGAGGCAAGAGACCCAGTACCTC. The rearrangement uses TRBV5-1 and TRBJ2-5; D might be TRBD2 (6 bases). Germline-derived CDR1 and CDR2 are SGHRS and YFSETQ. Trimming took 6 bases from V and 2 from J, leaving 14 bases between them. This CDR3 comprises 14 residues.

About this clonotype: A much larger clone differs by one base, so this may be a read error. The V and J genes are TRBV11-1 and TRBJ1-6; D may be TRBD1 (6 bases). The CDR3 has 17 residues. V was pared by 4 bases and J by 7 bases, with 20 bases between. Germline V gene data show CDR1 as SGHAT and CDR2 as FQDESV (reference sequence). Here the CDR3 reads CASSSSTGTTSNSPLHF. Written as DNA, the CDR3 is TGTGCCAGCAGCTCCTCGACAGGCACCACCTCCAATTCACCCCTCCACTTT.

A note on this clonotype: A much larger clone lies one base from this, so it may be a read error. The CDR3: CASSHSEGATCEQYF. The CDR3 DNA is TGTGCCAGCAGTCACTCGGAGGGGGCCACCTGCGAGCAGTACTTC. The V and J genes are TRBV6-5 and TRBJ2-7, with D perhaps TRBD1 (7 bases). This CDR3 has 15 residues. Germline assignment: CDR1 MNHEY and CDR2 SVGAGI.

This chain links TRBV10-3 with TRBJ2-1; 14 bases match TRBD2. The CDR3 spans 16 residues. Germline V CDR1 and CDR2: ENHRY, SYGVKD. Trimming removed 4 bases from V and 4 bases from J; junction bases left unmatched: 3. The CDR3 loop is CAISGTSGRLYNEQFF. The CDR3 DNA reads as TGTGCCATCAGTGGGACTAGCGGGAGGTTATACAATGAGCAGTTCTTC.

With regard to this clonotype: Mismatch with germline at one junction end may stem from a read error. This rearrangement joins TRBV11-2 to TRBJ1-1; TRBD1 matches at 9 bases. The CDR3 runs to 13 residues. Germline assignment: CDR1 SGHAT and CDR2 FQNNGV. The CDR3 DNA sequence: TGTGCCAGCAGCCTAGACAGGGGGGGAGAAGCTTTCTTT. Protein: CASSLDRGGEAFF.